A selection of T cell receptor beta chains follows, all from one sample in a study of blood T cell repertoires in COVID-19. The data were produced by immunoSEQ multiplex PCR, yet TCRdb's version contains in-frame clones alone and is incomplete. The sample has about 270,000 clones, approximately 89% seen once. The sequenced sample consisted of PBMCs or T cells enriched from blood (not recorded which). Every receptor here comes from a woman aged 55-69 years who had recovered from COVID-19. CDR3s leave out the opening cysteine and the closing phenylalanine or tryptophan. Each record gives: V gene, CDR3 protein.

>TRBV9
ASSVEGKGVSEKLF
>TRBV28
ASSPERVNTGELF
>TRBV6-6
ASSLGDSREQY
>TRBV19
ASSMDRGPSYEQY
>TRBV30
AWRKVPGQGQPQH
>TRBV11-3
ASSLGAEHQPQH
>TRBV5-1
ASSLTDYEQY
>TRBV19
ASSHTGGAVYEQY
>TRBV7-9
ASSSPASASTDTQY
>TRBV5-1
ASSRGAAHTEAF
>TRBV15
ATSRGSRTSQTRGYT
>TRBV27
ASLGQGATRGYT
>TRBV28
ASSLWGPGQGAYGYT
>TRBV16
ASSPYPTLNTEAF
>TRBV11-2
ASSLVPGGAKNIQY
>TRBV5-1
ASRTSTDRGFGYT
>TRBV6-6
ATMVASGVREQY
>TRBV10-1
ASSDARGTTDTQY
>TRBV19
ASSYRRDGSSAKNEQY
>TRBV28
ASSQTGTASEKLF
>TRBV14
ASSFIPSRGYNEQF
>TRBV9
ASSVIDSGNTIY
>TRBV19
ASSIVGLRETQY
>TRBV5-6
ASSLAGSLQSPLH